This entry is about one T cell receptor beta chain. The antigen remains unidentified. Amplification of TCR beta CDR3 regions was performed using RNA transcripts as template. Initially, a first-round RT-PCR of the TCR CDR3 employed the HTBI primer set. Using its own MiXCR run on the multiplex PCR reads, TCRdb lists one record per CDR3 protein. Of about 560,000 distinct CDR3 sequences listed, 15% to 18% are singletons. The CDR3 spans 16 residues. The V and J ends lost 2 bases and 7 bases, in that order; junction bases with no gene match: 8. The V gene's germline CDR1 is MNHEY and CDR2 SVGEGT. The sample is drawn from a study of T cells in Graves' hyperthyroidism and ophthalmopathy. Points from the study as a whole: Median prediction lead before ophthalmopathy onset was around 7 months with the model.

Stable hyperthyroidism: no ophthalmopathy progression over 18 months of follow-up. The PBMCs studied were ones that came from roughly 9.1 ml fresh peripheral blood. The chain recombines TRBV6-2 or TRBV6-3 with TRBJ2-2; 9 positions match TRBD2. This sequence originates from a young woman with Graves' hyperthyroidism. The sample was blood. CDR3 nucleotides: TGTGCCAGCAGTTACGCGGGAGGGGCCCACGACGGGGAGCTGTTTTTT. Residues: CASSYAGGAHDGELFF.